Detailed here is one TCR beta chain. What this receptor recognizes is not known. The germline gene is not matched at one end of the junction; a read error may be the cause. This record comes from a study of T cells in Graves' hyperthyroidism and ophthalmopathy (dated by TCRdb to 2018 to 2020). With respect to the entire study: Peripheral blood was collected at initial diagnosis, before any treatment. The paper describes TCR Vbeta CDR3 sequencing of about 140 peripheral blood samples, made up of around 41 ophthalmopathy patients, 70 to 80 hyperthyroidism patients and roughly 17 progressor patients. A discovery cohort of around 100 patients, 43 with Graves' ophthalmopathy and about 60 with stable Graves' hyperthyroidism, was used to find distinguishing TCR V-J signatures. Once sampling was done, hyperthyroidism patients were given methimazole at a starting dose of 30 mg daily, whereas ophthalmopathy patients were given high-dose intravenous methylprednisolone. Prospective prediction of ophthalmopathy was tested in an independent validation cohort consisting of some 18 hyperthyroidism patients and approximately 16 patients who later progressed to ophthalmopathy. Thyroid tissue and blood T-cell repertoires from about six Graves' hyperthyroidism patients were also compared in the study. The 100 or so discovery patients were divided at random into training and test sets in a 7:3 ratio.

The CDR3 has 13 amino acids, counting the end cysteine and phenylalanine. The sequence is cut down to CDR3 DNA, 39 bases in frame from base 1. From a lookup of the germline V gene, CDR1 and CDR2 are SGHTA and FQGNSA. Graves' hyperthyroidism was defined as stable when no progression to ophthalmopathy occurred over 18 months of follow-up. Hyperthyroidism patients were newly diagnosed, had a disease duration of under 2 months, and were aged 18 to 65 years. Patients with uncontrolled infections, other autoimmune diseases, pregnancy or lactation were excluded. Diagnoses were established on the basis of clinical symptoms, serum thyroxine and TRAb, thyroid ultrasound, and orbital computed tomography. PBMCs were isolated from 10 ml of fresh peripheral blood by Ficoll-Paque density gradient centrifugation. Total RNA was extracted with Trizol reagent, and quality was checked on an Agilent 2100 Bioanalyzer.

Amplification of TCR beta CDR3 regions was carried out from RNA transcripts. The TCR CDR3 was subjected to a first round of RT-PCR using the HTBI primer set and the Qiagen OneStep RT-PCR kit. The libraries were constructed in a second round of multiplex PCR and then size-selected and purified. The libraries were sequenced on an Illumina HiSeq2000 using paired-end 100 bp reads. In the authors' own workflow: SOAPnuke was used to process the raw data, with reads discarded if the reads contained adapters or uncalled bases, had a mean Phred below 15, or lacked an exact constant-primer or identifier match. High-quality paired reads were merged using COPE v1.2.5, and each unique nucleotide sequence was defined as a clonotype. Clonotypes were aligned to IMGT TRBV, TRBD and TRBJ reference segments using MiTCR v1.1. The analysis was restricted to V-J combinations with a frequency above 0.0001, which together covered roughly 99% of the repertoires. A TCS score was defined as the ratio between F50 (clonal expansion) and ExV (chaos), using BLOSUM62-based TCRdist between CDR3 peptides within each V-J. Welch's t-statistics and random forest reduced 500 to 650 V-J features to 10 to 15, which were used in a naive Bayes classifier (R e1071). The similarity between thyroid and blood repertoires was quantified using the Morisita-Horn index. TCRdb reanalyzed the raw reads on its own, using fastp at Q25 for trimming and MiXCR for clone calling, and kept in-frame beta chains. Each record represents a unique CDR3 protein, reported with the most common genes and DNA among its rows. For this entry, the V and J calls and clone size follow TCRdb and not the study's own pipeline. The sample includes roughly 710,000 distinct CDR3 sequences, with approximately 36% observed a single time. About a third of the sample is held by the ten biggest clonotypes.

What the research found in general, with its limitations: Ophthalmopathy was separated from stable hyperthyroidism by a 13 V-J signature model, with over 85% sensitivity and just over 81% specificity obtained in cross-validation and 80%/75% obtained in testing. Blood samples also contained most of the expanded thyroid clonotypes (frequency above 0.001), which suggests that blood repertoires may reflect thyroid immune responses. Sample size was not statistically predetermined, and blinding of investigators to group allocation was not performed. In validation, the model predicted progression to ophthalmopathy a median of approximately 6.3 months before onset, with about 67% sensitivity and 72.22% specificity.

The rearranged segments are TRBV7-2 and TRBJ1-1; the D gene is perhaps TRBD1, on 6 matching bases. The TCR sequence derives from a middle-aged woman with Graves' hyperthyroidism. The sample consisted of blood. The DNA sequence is TGCGCCAGCAGCCAAGGGGGGGGGCTGGAAGCTTTCTTT. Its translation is CASSQGGGLEAFF.